Listed below are T cell receptor beta chains from one sample, sequenced in a study of tumor T cells in aggressive B-cell lymphoma. Repertoires were generated with immunoSEQ multiplex PCR, while TCRdb's copy carries only in-frame clones and drops some. Of over 650 clones listed, around 80% are singletons. The sample comprised tumor tissue. These receptors came from an adult with diffuse large B cell lymphoma. The CDR3 runs from the conserved cysteine through the conserved F or W. The D gene is left open where the match is weak.

V gene: TRBV9
D gene: TRBD2
J gene: TRBJ2-7
CDR3 DNA: TGTGCCAGCAGCGCCGGGGTGGGGCGGGAGGATAGTTACGAGCAGTACTTC
CDR3 protein: CASSAGVGREDSYEQYF

V gene: TRBV27
D gene: NA
J gene: TRBJ2-3
CDR3 DNA: TGTGCCAGCAGTTTAATCCTAACGGGAAACGCGTTTGCCGATACGCAGTATTTT
CDR3 protein: CASSLILTGNAFADTQYF

V gene: TRBV27
D gene: TRBD1
J gene: TRBJ2-7
CDR3 DNA: TGTGCCAGCAGTTCGGGACAGGGAGACGTTTGCGAGCAGTACTTC
CDR3 protein: CASSSGQGDVCEQYF